This TCR beta chain was documented in a study of blood T cell repertoires in COVID-19. Across the whole study: Acute and convalescent COVID-19 specimens originated in the United States, Italy and Spain. T cells, B-cell-depleted T cells, or PBMCs supplied cDNA or gDNA.

This clone was recorded only once. In the original processing: Estimated nucleated cell counts came from reference gene primer amplification. Measured with immunoSEQ multiplex PCR; TCRdb has only the in-frame clones, and not every one. That table supplies the V and J calls and clone size; D and trimming were determined from the DNA. The data contain some 160,000 clones, around 90% of them seen just once; the ten biggest clones take up roughly 3.1%. The CDR3 extends over 15 amino acids. Germline V gene data show CDR1 as SGHTA and CDR2 as FQGNSA. Unmatched junction bases numbered 6, after V lost 0 bases and J lost 7 bases.

The chain carries TRBV7-2 and TRBJ1-5, with TRBD1 matching 7 bases. Specimen: peripheral blood. The clonotype originates from a man in his fifties or sixties with acute or convalescent COVID-19. The CDR3 spells CASSLAGGARQPQHF. The CDR3 DNA sequence: TGTGCCAGCAGCTTAGCAGGGGGCGCGAGGCAGCCCCAGCATTTT.